The present TCR beta chain was sequenced within a study of T-cell memory formation after mild COVID-19. V lost 9 bases and J lost 2; bases outside the gene matches: 3. The CDR3 covers 12 residues. Germline V gene data show CDR1 as SEHNR and CDR2 as FQNEAQ (reference sequence). Constant-segment primers served in 5'RACE that generated TCR alpha and TCR beta cDNA libraries bearing sample barcodes and UMIs. TCRdb processed the 5' RACE reads anew with MiXCR; each CDR3 protein has one entry. The repertoire holds about 400,000 distinct CDR3 sequences, with over 13% as singletons. This clonotype was counted many times. No antigen is known for it. Findings and limits, study-wide: What remained unconfirmed was the SARS-CoV-2 specificity of second-wave clones peaking on day 37.

The sample comprised PBMCs or a T cell subset sorted from them (not recorded which). The sequence was collected from a man aged 18 to 29 who had mild COVID-19 (a few samples of this study predate the infection). Cell type and time point are not known. The V gene is TRBV7-9, the J gene TRBJ2-7, with 8 bases fitting TRBD1. CDR3 sequence: CASGTGAYEQYF. Written as DNA, the CDR3 is TGTGCCAGTGGGACAGGAGCCTACGAGCAGTACTTC.